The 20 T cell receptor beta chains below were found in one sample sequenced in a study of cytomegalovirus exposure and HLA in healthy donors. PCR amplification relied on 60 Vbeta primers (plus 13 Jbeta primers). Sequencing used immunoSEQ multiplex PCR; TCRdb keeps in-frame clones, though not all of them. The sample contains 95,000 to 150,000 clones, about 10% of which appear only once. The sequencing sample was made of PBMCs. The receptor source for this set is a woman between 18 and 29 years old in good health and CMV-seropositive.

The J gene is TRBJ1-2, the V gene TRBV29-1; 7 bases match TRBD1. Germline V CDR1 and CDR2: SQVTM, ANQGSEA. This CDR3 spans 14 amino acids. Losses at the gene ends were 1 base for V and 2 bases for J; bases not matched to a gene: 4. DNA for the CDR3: TGCAGCGTTGAAGGAGGGGGCCCAAACTATGGCTACACCTTC. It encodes CSVEGGGPNYGYTF.

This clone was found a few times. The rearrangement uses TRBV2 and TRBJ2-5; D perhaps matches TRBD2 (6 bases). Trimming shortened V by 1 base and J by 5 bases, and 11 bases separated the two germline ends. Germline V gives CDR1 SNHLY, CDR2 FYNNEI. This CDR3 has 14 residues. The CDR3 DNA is TGTGCCAGCAGTGAAGGGGGGGAGTATGAGACCCAGTACTTC. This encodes CASSEGGEYETQYF.

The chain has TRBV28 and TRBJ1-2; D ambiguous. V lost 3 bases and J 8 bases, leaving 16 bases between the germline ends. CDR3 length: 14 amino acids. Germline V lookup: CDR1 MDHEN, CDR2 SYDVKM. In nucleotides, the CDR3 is TGTGCCAGCAGTTTTGACACACCGTATGGAGGCTACACCTTC. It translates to CASSFDTPYGGYTF.

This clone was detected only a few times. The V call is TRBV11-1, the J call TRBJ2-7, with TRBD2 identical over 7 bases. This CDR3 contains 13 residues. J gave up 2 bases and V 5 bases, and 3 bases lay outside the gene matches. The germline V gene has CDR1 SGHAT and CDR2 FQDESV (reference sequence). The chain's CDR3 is CASSHGTTYEQYF. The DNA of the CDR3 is TGTGCCAGCAGCCACGGGACTACCTACGAGCAGTACTTC.

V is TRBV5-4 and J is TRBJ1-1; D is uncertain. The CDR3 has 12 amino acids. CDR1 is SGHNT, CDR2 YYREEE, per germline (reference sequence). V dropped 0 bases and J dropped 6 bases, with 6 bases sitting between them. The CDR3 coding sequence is TGTGCCAGCAGCTTGGATCCCTCTGAAGCTTTCTTT. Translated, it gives CASSLDPSEAFF.

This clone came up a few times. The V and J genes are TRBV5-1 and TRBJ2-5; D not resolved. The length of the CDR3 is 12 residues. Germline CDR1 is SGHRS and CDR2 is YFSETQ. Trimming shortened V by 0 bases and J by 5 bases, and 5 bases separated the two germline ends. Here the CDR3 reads CASSLAEETQYF. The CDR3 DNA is TGCGCCAGCAGCTTGGCCGAGGAGACCCAGTACTTC.

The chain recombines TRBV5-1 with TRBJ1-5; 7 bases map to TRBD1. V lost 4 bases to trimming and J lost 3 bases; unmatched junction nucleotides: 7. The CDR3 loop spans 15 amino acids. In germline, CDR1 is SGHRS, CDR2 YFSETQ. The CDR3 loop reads CASSQRTGFNQPQHF. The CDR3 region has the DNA TGCGCCAGCAGCCAAAGGACAGGTTTCAATCAGCCCCAGCATTTT.

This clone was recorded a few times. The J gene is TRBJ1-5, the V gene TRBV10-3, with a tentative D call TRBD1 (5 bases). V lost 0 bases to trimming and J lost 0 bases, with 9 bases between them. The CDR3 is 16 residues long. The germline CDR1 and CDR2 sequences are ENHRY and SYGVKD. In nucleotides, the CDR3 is TGTGCCATCAGTGAGTCGGGGCAGGATAGCAATCAGCCCCAGCATTTT. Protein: CAISESGQDSNQPQHF.

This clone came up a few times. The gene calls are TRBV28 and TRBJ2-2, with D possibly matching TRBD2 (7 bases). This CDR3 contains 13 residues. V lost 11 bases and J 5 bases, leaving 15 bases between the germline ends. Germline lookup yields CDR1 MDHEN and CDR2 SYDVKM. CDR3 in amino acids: CARGAGVTGELFF. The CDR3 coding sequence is TGTGCCCGGGGGGCAGGGGTAACCGGGGAGCTGTTTTTT.

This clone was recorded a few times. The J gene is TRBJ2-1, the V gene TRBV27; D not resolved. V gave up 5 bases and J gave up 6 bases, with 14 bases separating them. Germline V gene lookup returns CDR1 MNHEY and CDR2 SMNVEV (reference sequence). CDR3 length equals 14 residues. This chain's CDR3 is CASSTSPTPNEQFF. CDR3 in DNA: TGTGCCAGCAGTACCAGCCCGACACCCAATGAGCAGTTCTTC.

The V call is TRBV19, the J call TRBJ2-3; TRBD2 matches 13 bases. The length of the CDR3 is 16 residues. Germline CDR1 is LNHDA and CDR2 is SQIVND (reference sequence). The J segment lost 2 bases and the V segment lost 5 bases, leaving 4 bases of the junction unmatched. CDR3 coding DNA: TGTGCCAGTAGTCCGGGGACTAGCGGGATCACAGATACGCAGTATTTT. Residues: CASSPGTSGITDTQYF.

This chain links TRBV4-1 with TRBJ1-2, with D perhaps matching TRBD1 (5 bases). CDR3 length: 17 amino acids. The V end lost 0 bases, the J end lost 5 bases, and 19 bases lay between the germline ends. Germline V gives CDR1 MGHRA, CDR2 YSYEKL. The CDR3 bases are TGCGCCAGCAGCCAAGAAGTCTTGGCGCAGGGTCGGTATGGCTACACCTTC. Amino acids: CASSQEVLAQGRYGYTF.

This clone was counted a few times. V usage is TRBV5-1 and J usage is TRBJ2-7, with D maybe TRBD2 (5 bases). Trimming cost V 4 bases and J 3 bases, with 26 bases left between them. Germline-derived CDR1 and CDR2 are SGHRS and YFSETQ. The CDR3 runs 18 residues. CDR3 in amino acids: CASSLAAQLSPYGYEQYF. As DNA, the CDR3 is TGCGCCAGCAGCCTAGCAGCGCAACTGAGCCCCTACGGCTACGAGCAGTACTTC.

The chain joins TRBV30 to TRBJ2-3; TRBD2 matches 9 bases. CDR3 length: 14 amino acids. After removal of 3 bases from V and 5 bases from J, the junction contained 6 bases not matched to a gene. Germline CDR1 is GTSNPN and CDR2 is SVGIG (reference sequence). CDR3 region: CAWRGAGGGDTQYF. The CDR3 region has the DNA TGTGCCTGGAGGGGGGCGGGAGGGGGAGATACGCAGTATTTT.

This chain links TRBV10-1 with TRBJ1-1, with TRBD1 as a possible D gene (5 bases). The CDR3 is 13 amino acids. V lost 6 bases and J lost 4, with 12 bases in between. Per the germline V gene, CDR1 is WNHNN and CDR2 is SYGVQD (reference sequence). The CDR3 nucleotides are TGCGCCAGCAGCGAGACCCAGGGCACTGAAGCTTTCTTT. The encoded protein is CASSETQGTEAFF.

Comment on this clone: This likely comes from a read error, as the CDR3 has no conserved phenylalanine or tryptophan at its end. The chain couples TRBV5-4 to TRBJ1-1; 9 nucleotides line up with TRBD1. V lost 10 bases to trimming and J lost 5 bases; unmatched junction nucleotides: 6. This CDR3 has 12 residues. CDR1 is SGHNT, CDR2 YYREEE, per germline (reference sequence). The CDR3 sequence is CAGDRVKTEAFS. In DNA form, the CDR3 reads TGTGCCGGGGACAGGGTTAAGACTGAAGCTTTCTCT.

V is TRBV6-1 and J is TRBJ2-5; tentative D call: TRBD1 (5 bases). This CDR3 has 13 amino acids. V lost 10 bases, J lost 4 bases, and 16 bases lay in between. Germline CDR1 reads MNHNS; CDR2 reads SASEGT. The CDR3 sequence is CATRWGRGETQYF. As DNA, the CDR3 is TGTGCCACCCGGTGGGGAAGGGGAGAGACCCAGTACTTC.

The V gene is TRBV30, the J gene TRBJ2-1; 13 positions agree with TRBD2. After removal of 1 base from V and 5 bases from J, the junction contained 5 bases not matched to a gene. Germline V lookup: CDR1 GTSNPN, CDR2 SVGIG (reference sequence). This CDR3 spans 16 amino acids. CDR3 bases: TGTGCCTGGAGTGGCAGGACTAGCGGGGGTCACAATGAGCAGTTCTTC. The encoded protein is CAWSGRTSGGHNEQFF.

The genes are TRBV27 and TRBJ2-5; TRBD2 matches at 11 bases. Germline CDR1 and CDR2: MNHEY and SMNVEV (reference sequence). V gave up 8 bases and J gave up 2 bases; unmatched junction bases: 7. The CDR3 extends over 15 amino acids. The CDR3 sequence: CASAPGTSGQETQYF. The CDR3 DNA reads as TGTGCCAGCGCTCCCGGGACTAGCGGACAAGAGACCCAGTACTTC.

CDR3 nucleotides: TGTGCCAGTAGTCCAGGGGTGTTGGCGAATCAGCCCCAGCATTTT. Its protein is CASSPGVLANQPQHF. The chain is built from TRBV19 and TRBJ1-5, with D possibly being TRBD1 (6 bases). This CDR3 is 15 amino acids long. The germline V gene encodes CDR1 LNHDA and CDR2 SQIVND (reference sequence). The V gene lost 5 bases and the J gene lost 4 bases, with 15 bases spanning the gap.